This TCR beta chain came from a study of shared clonotypes between healthy human individuals. Study-level findings and limits: The study found approximately 5% of naive CD4 clonotypes shared across a handful of donors. Estimated richness values were generally larger in naive subsets than in memory subsets.

As regards this clone: As yet, its antigen is unknown.

Libraries were prepared by immunoSEQ multiplex PCR; TCRdb keeps only in-frame clonotypes and omits some of them. The sample includes around 2.1 million clones, 93% of them seen just once. CD8 cells regarded as naive lacked CD45RO, were positively chosen for CCR7, and omitted terminally differentiated effector memory CD45RA+ cells. This receptor was obtained from a man aged 18-30 years in good health. Some clones in this sample may be carry-over from other donors' samples. Material for sequencing was naive CD8+ T cells from PBMCs.

As DNA, the CDR3 is TGTGCCATCGTCAGGGGGTACGGCTACACCTTC. This encodes CAIVRGYGYTF. V usage is TRBV2 and J usage is TRBJ1-2; TRBD1 matches at 7 bases. The trim removed 10 bases at V and 8 bases at J, leaving 7 bases unmatched. Germline CDR1 is SNHLY and CDR2 is FYNNEI. The CDR3 is 11 amino acids. Combining the CDR3 with reference TRBV2 and TRBJ1-2 gives the whole variable domain EPEVTQTPSHQVTQMGQEVILRCVPISNHLYFYWYRQILGQKVEFLVSFYNNEISEKSEIFDDQFSVERPDGSNFTLKIRSTKLEDSAMYFCAIVRGYGYTFGSGTRLTVV.